This T cell receptor (beta chain) originates from a study of blood T cell repertoires in COVID-19. Study summary: Italy, Spain and the United States were the sources of the convalescent and acute COVID-19 samples. In each case, the material was cDNA or gDNA derived from T cells, B-cell-depleted T cells, or PBMCs.

Under the authors' procedure: From reference gene primer amplification, estimates of nucleated cell counts were derived. Assay used: immunoSEQ multiplex PCR; TCRdb lists only in-frame clones, some missing. V and J calls and clone size come straight from that table; D and trimming were deduced from the DNA. The sample consists of 260,000 or so clones, over 75% of them appearing once. CDR3 length equals 13 residues. CDR1 MNHNS and CDR2 SASEGT come from the germline V gene. Deletions cut 3 bases from V and 8 bases from J, with 13 bases between. The chain links TRBV6-1 to TRBJ1-2; D is possibly TRBD1 (5 bases). The sample consisted of peripheral blood. This sequence was found in a human donor in a cohort sampled during active COVID-19. The CDR3 loop is CASSEYRSSGYTF. DNA of the CDR3: TGTGCCAGCAGTGAGTACAGGTCTTCCGGCTACACCTTC.